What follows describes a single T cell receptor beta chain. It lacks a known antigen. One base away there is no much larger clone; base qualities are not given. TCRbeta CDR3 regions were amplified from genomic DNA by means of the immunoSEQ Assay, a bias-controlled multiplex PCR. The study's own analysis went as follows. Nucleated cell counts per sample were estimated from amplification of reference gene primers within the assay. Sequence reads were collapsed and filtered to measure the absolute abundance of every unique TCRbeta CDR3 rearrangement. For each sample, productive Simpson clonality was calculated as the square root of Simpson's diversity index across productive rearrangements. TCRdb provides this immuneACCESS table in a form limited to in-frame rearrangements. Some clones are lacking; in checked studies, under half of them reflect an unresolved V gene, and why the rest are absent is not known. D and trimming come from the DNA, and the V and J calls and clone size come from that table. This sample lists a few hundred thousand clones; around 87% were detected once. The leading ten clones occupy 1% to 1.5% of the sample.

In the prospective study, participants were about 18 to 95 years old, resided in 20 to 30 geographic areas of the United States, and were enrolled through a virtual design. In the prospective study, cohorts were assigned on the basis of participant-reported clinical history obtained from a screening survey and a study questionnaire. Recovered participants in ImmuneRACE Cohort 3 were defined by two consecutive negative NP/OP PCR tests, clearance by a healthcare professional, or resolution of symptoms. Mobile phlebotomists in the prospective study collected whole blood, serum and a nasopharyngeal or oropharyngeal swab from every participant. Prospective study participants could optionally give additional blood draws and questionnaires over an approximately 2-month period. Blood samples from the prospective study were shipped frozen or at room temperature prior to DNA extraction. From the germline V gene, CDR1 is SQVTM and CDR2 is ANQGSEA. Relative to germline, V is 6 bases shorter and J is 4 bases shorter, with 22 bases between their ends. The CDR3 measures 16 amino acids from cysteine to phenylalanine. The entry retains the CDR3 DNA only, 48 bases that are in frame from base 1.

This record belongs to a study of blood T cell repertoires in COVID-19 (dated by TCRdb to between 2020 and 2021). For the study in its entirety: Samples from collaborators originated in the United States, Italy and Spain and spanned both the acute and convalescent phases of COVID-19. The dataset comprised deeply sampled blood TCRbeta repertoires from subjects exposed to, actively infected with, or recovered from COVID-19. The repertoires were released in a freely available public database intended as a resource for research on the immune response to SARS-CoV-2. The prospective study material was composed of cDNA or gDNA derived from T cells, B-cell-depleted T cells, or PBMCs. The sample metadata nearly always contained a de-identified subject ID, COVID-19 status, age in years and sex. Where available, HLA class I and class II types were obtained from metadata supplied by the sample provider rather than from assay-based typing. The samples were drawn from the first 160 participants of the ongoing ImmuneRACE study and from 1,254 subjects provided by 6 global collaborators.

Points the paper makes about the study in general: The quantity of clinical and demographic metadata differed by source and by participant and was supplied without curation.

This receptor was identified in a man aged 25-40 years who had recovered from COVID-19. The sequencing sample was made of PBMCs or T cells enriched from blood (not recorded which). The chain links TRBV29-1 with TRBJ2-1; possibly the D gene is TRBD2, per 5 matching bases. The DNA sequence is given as TGCAGCGTGGCGGGCCGGGAATCACGCTTATACAATGAGCAGTTCTTC. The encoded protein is CSVAGRESRLYNEQFF.